This is a list of T cell receptor beta chains from one sample in a study of beta chain features in type 1 diabetes. TCRdb keeps only in-frame clones here, not all; method: immunoSEQ multiplex PCR. The data hold 500,000 to 800,000 clones, with 9.5% to 15% observed a single time. Sample: naive CD4+ T cells from blood. These receptors all stem from a man in his thirties or forties with type 1 diabetes. CDR3s include the opening cysteine and the closing phenylalanine or tryptophan. A D gene is named only where the DNA matches it firmly. Where a row states a size, it is once, few, many or the class of an expanded clone; other rows omit it.

D: .
J: TRBJ2-1
length: 13
V: TRBV7-9
size: few
DNA: TGTGCCAGCAGCTTAAGGGGGGACAATGAGCAGTTCTTC
CDR3: CASSLRGDNEQFF

D: TRBD1
J: TRBJ1-5
length: 14
V: TRBV19
size: .
DNA: TGTGCCAGTAGTTCGGGACAGGGCGATCAGCCCCAGCATTTT
CDR3: CASSSGQGDQPQHF

D: TRBD1
J: TRBJ1-2
length: 14
V: TRBV6-6
size: .
DNA: TGTGCCAGCAGTTCCCAGACAGGGTCCTATGGCTACACCTTC
CDR3: CASSSQTGSYGYTF

D: .
J: TRBJ1-6
length: 13
V: TRBV7-2
size: few
DNA: TGTGCCAGCACCGCCCTAGTTAATTCACCCCTCCACTTT
CDR3: CASTALVNSPLHF

D: TRBD2
J: TRBJ2-1
length: 16
V: TRBV9
size: .
DNA: TGTGCCAGCAGCTTCCTCGGAGAGCGGGGTTACAATGAGCAGTTCTTC
CDR3: CASSFLGERGYNEQFF

D: .
J: TRBJ1-1
length: 13
V: TRBV5-1
size: .
DNA: TGCGCCAGCAGCTCGGACCAGAACACTGAAGCTTTCTTT
CDR3: CASSSDQNTEAFF

D: TRBD1
J: TRBJ1-2
length: 17
V: TRBV5-1
size: .
DNA: TGCGCCAGCAGCATCGCGCCCCGGGACAGTTCTAACTATGGCTACACCTTC
CDR3: CASSIAPRDSSNYGYTF

D: TRBD1
J: TRBJ2-3
length: 18
V: TRBV29-1
size: .
DNA: TGCAGCGTTGTAGCGTGGGGAGGACAGGGCCCTAACACAGATACGCAGTATTTT
CDR3: CSVVAWGGQGPNTDTQYF

D: TRBD1
J: TRBJ1-5
length: 13
V: TRBV29-1
size: .
DNA: TGCAGCGTTGGACAGGGGGAGGATCAGCCCCAGCATTTT
CDR3: CSVGQGEDQPQHF

D: TRBD1
J: TRBJ2-7
length: 11
V: TRBV6-5
size: few
DNA: TGTGCCAGTGCGACAGGGTACGAGCAGTACTTC
CDR3: CASATGYEQYF

D: .
J: TRBJ2-2
length: 15
V: TRBV10-3
size: few
DNA: TGTGCCATCAGTGTGGCGAATCTGGACACCGGGGAGCTGTTTTTT
CDR3: CAISVANLDTGELFF

D: .
J: TRBJ1-2
length: 15
V: TRBV18
size: few
DNA: TGTGCCAGCTCACCCTCGGGGGGCAGGAACTATGGCTACACCTTC
CDR3: CASSPSGGRNYGYTF

D: .
J: TRBJ1-4
length: 16
V: TRBV7-2
size: .
DNA: TGTGCCAGCAGCTTAGTAGGGGGTCGCAGTAATGAAAAACTGTTTTTT
CDR3: CASSLVGGRSNEKLFF

D: TRBD2
J: TRBJ2-1
length: 14
V: TRBV29-1
size: .
DNA: TGCAGCGTAGCCACTAGCGGGGGGGACAATGAGCAGTTCTTC
CDR3: CSVATSGGDNEQFF

D: TRBD1
J: TRBJ1-2
length: 14
V: TRBV2
size: .
DNA: TGTGCCAGCAGTGTGACAGGGGGTAACTATGGCTACACCTTC
CDR3: CASSVTGGNYGYTF

D: .
J: TRBJ1-6
length: 17
V: TRBV18
size: few
DNA: TGTGCCAGCTCACCACTCCTCAAAGGGCAGGGTTCTTCACCCCTCCACTTT
CDR3: CASSPLLKGQGSSPLHF

D: .
J: TRBJ2-5
length: 13
V: TRBV10-3
size: few
DNA: TGTGCCATCAAGTCTGGGGGCGAAGAGACCCAGTACTTC
CDR3: CAIKSGGEETQYF

D: .
J: TRBJ2-2
length: 13
V: TRBV2
size: few
DNA: TGTGCCAGCAAGGGAGGGGACAAGCTGGAGCTGTTTTTT
CDR3: CASKGGDKLELFF

D: TRBD1
J: TRBJ1-2
length: 16
V: TRBV9
size: .
DNA: TGTGCCAGCAGCTGGGACAGGGAAGGGGTAAACTATGGCTACACCTTC
CDR3: CASSWDREGVNYGYTF

D: .
J: TRBJ1-2
length: 13
V: TRBV19
size: .
DNA: TGTGCCAGTAGTATAGAGGAGAACTATGGCTACACCTTC
CDR3: CASSIEENYGYTF

D: .
J: TRBJ2-7
length: 14
V: TRBV5-8
size: .
DNA: TGTGCCAGCAGCTTGGGACGGATGTCCTACGAGCAGTACTTC
CDR3: CASSLGRMSYEQYF

D: .
J: TRBJ1-4
length: 16
V: TRBV5-1
size: .
DNA: TGCGCCAGCAGCTTGGGGCCTTACGAAGCATACGAAAAACTGTTTTTT
CDR3: CASSLGPYEAYEKLFF

D: .
J: TRBJ1-4
length: 18
V: TRBV2
size: .
DNA: TGTGCCACCAAAAGGACAGCCCTAGATACGGCAACTAATGAAAAACTGTTTTTT
CDR3: CATKRTALDTATNEKLFF

D: .
J: TRBJ2-6
length: 14
V: TRBV28
size: few
DNA: TGTGCCAGCACCGAGGGCTCTGGGGCCAACGTCCTGACTTTC
CDR3: CASTEGSGANVLTF

D: TRBD1
J: TRBJ2-6
length: 17
V: TRBV18
size: .
DNA: TGTGCCAGCTCCCCGGGACAGGCCCTCTCTGGGGCCAACGTCCTGACTTTC
CDR3: CASSPGQALSGANVLTF

D: .
J: TRBJ2-1
length: 12
V: TRBV7-2
size: few
DNA: TGTGCCAGCAGCACCCAAAACAATGAGCAGTTCTTC
CDR3: CASSTQNNEQFF

D: .
J: TRBJ2-7
length: 14
V: TRBV28
size: .
DNA: TGTGCCAGCAGTTTAGTGCAGAGCAGCTACGAGCAGTACTTC
CDR3: CASSLVQSSYEQYF

D: .
J: TRBJ1-2
length: 15
V: TRBV29-1
size: few
DNA: TGCAGCGTTTCGGGGTTTAGCGGGGAGAACTATGGCTACACCTTC
CDR3: CSVSGFSGENYGYTF

D: TRBD2
J: TRBJ2-6
length: 18
V: TRBV7-2
size: .
DNA: TGTGCCAGCACCCCCCGGGGAGGGGATTCCTCTGGGGCCAACGTCCTGACTTTC
CDR3: CASTPRGGDSSGANVLTF

D: .
J: TRBJ2-5
length: 15
V: TRBV18
size: few
DNA: TGTGCCAGCTCACCGAGGCAGGGGATGGGAGAGACCCAGTACTTC
CDR3: CASSPRQGMGETQYF

D: TRBD1
J: TRBJ2-1
length: 14
V: TRBV7-9
size: .
DNA: TGTGCCAGCAGCCGAAGGGACAGGGCCTATGAGCAGTTCTTC
CDR3: CASSRRDRAYEQFF

D: .
J: TRBJ2-6
length: 14
V: TRBV11-2
size: few
DNA: TGTGCCAGCTTGAGGTGGTTTGGGGCCAACGTCCTGACTTTC
CDR3: CASLRWFGANVLTF

D: .
J: TRBJ1-1
length: 14
V: TRBV6-5
size: .
DNA: TGTGCCAGCAGTTACGGTTTGCGTCCTGGTGAAGCTTTCTTT
CDR3: CASSYGLRPGEAFF

D: TRBD2
J: TRBJ2-5
length: 16
V: TRBV7-2
size: .
DNA: TGTGCCAGCAGCCGAGCTCAGCGGGGGGGCCGAGAGACCCAGTACTTC
CDR3: CASSRAQRGGRETQYF

D: .
J: TRBJ2-1
length: 15
V: TRBV6-1
size: .
DNA: TGTGCCAGCAGTGAGGCAGACTATGGGTACAATGAGCAGTTCTTC
CDR3: CASSEADYGYNEQFF

D: TRBD1
J: TRBJ2-7
length: 12
V: TRBV7-2
size: .
DNA: TGTGCCAGCAGTCTGACAGGGTACGAGCAGTACTTC
CDR3: CASSLTGYEQYF

D: .
J: TRBJ2-5
length: 13
V: TRBV6-6
size: .
DNA: TGTGCCAGCAGCCCCGGGATCCAAGAGACCCAGTACTTC
CDR3: CASSPGIQETQYF

D: TRBD2
J: TRBJ2-2
length: 16
V: TRBV10-3
size: .
DNA: TGTGCCATCATGCGAGCGGGGGGCACGAACACCGGGGAGCTGTTTTTT
CDR3: CAIMRAGGTNTGELFF

D: TRBD1
J: TRBJ1-1
length: 15
V: TRBV7-6
size: .
DNA: TGTGCCAGCAGCTTACAGGGGGCGGTAAACACTGAAGCTTTCTTT
CDR3: CASSLQGAVNTEAFF

D: TRBD1
J: TRBJ2-5
length: 15
V: TRBV18
size: few
DNA: TGTGCCAGCTCCCAAACAGGGGGCTTGGCGGAGACCCAGTACTTC
CDR3: CASSQTGGLAETQYF

D: TRBD1
J: TRBJ1-2
length: 13
V: TRBV19
size: few
DNA: TGTGCCAGTAGTCTTGGACAGGGTGATGGCTACACCTTC
CDR3: CASSLGQGDGYTF

D: .
J: TRBJ1-1
length: 15
V: TRBV19
size: few
DNA: TGTGCCAGTAGTGTACCCAGGGAGAGCGGCACTGAAGCTTTCTTT
CDR3: CASSVPRESGTEAFF

D: TRBD1
J: TRBJ1-4
length: 17
V: TRBV15
size: few
DNA: TGTGCCACCAGCAGAGAGGGCAGGGGGGCAACTAATGAAAAACTGTTTTTT
CDR3: CATSREGRGATNEKLFF

D: .
J: TRBJ2-5
length: 15
V: TRBV5-1
size: few
DNA: TGCGCCAGCAGCTTGCAGGGGTTGTACCAAGAGACCCAGTACTTC
CDR3: CASSLQGLYQETQYF

D: .
J: TRBJ1-3
length: 15
V: TRBV9
size: .
DNA: TGTGCCAGCAGCGTACAGACGACCTCTGGAAACACCATATATTTT
CDR3: CASSVQTTSGNTIYF

D: TRBD2
J: TRBJ2-2
length: 15
V: TRBV5-4
size: few
DNA: TGTGCCAGCAGCTTGCCCGGGGGGGGCACCGGGGAGCTGTTTTTT
CDR3: CASSLPGGGTGELFF

D: TRBD1
J: TRBJ1-6
length: 11
V: TRBV30
size: many
DNA: TGTGCCTGGGGACAGGGCAAGGCCCTCCACTTT
CDR3: CAWGQGKALHF

D: .
J: TRBJ1-2
length: 17
V: TRBV7-8
size: few
DNA: TGTGCCAGCAGCTTAGCGCAGTTCCCGCCGGGTCTCTATGGCTACACCTTC
CDR3: CASSLAQFPPGLYGYTF

D: .
J: TRBJ1-5
length: 14
V: TRBV29-1
size: few
DNA: TGCAGCGCTCTCACCACCGGGGCCAATCAGCCCCAGCATTTT
CDR3: CSALTTGANQPQHF

D: TRBD1
J: TRBJ2-7
length: 15
V: TRBV18
size: few
DNA: TGTGCCAGCTCACCACGGGACAGGGGAGAAAGCGAGCAGTACTTC
CDR3: CASSPRDRGESEQYF

D: .
J: TRBJ1-1
length: 12
V: TRBV11-1
size: .
DNA: TGTGCCAGCAGCTTAAGGGGCCGTGAAGCTTTCTTT
CDR3: CASSLRGREAFF

D: TRBD1
J: TRBJ1-2
length: 14
V: TRBV5-1
size: .
DNA: TGCGCCAGCAGCACGGGACAGTTATCCTATGGCTACACCTTC
CDR3: CASSTGQLSYGYTF